Included here is one T cell receptor beta chain sequence, with context. This sample was included in a study of blood T cells in healthy people across ages. Germline V lookup: CDR1 MNHNY, CDR2 SVGAGI (reference sequence). CDR3 length: 16 residues. V gave up 5 bases and J gave up 0 bases, with 16 bases separating them. Per-sample PBMC isolation yielded at least 6.5 million cells. Sample-barcoded 5' priming and a J-beta primer mix drove a second PCR of about 7 to 11 cycles. Each CDR3 protein gets one entry after TCRdb re-called the 5' RACE reads with MiXCR. The sample shows around 1,100,000 distinct CDR3 sequences, around two fifths of them seen only once.

The sample comprised blood. The rearrangement links TRBV6-6 to TRBJ1-1; tentative D call: TRBD1 (6 bases). The TCR was taken from a man aged 18-30 years in good health. Here the CDR3 reads CASSLHLGAMNTEAFF. CDR3 DNA: TGTGCCAGCAGTCTCCATCTGGGGGCCATGAACACTGAAGCTTTCTTT.